What follows are 14 T cell receptor beta chains derived from one specimen sequenced in a study of shared clonotypes between healthy human individuals. Using immunoSEQ multiplex PCR, the repertoire was profiled, and TCRdb retains in-frame clones only, with some absent. The repertoire holds about 2.2 million clones, with 93% as singletons. It was CD45RO-negative cells, positively selected for CCR7, that made up naive CD8 cells, with terminally differentiated effector memory CD45RA+ cells excluded. Sequences were obtained from naive CD8+ T cells from PBMCs. The receptor source for this set is a man aged 18 to 30 in good health. Some clones in this sample may be carry-over from other donors' samples.

Worth noting for this clone: The junction and the germline gene differ at one end; a read error may be behind it. This rearrangement joins TRBV27 to TRBJ2-1; D could derive from TRBD1 or TRBD2 (7 bases each). CDR1 and CDR2 (germline): MNHEY, SMNVEV (reference sequence). This CDR3 comprises 14 residues. The CDR3 coding sequence is TGCGCCAGCAGTCCCCGGGGAGGGGGCTATGAGCAGTTCTTC. Translation: CASSPRGGGYEQFF.

CDR3 coding DNA: TGTGCCAGCAGCCAGACCGGAGGGGGGCTCCTATGGTACGAGCAGTACTTC. As protein: CASSQTGGGLLWYEQYF. The chain recombines TRBV4-2 with TRBJ2-7; D is perhaps TRBD1 or TRBD2 (6 bases each). The CDR3 is made up of 17 amino acids. V lost 3 bases, J lost 4 bases, and 22 bases lay in between. Per germline, CDR1 LGHNA and CDR2 YNFKEQ.

The chain has TRBV5-1 and TRBJ2-3, with TRBD1 matching 7 bases. The CDR3 extends over 16 amino acids. V was pared by 4 bases and J by 0 bases, with 8 bases of the junction left unmatched. Germline values: CDR1 SGHRS, CDR2 YFSETQ. CDR3 in amino acids: CASSKRQGESTDTQYF. The CDR3 DNA reads TGCGCCAGCAGCAAAAGACAGGGTGAAAGCACAGATACGCAGTATTTT.

The rearrangement links TRBV28 to TRBJ1-5; 9 bases line up with TRBD1. The V segment lost 6 bases and the J segment 6 bases; nucleotides outside the gene matches: 9. The CDR3 extends over 15 amino acids. CDR1 is MDHEN, CDR2 SYDVKM, per germline. The CDR3 DNA reads as TGTGCCAGCAGATTAGGGACAGGGAGGGGTCAGCCCCAGCATTTT. Residues: CASRLGTGRGQPQHF.

This clone appeared once. This chain uses TRBV27 with TRBJ2-1, with D possibly being TRBD1 (6 bases). Germline CDR1 is MNHEY and CDR2 is SMNVEV (reference sequence). The CDR3 has 17 residues. Trimming pared 5 bases from V and 0 bases from J, leaving 17 bases between. CDR3 DNA: TGTGCCAGCAGTCCCCCGACAGGTGGGCTCTCCTACAATGAGCAGTTCTTC. The encoded protein is CASSPPTGGLSYNEQFF.

The V and J genes are TRBV11-2 and TRBJ2-4; 13 bases agree with TRBD2. This CDR3 has 19 residues. The V and J ends lost 3 bases and 1 base, in that order; junction bases with no gene match: 9. Germline V gene lookup returns CDR1 SGHAT and CDR2 FQNNGV. The CDR3: CASSLGTSGRALAKNIQYF. The CDR3 DNA is TGTGCCAGCAGCTTGGGAACTAGCGGGAGGGCCCTTGCCAAAAACATTCAGTACTTC.

Details on this clone: The same CDR3 is also encoded by other DNA sequences in this sample. J is TRBJ2-7 and V is TRBV11-2; 9 bases fit TRBD2. The CDR3 is made up of 15 amino acids. Germline CDR1 is SGHAT and CDR2 is FQNNGV. V dropped 3 bases and J dropped 1; count of bases not matched to a gene: 4. In DNA form, the CDR3 reads TGTGCCAGCAGCTTGAGGCTAGCGGGGTCCTACGAGCAGTACTTC. This sequence encodes CASSLRLAGSYEQYF.

The chain links TRBV10-1 to TRBJ2-2; TRBD2 is a possible D gene (6 bases). V shed 0 bases and J shed 0 bases, with 11 bases lying between them. The CDR3 has 17 amino acids. Germline-derived CDR1 and CDR2 are WNHNN and SYGVQD (reference sequence). The CDR3 DNA follows: TGCGCCAGCAGTGAGTCGCGTTTAGCGGCGAACACCGGGGAGCTGTTTTTT. Protein: CASSESRLAANTGELFF.

The chain has TRBV4-2 and TRBJ2-2; 8 bases are a match to TRBD1. Trimming cost V 2 bases and J 1 base; bases outside gene matches: 3. The CDR3 is 16 residues long. Germline-derived CDR1 and CDR2 are LGHNA and YNFKEQ. The CDR3 reads CASSQIGQGNTGELFF. In nucleotides, the CDR3 is TGTGCCAGCAGCCAAATAGGACAGGGGAACACCGGGGAGCTGTTTTTT.

The rearrangement links TRBV6-1 to TRBJ2-7; 7 bases match TRBD1. The length of the CDR3 is 14 residues. CDR1 is MNHNS and CDR2 is SASEGT in the germline V gene. V lost 7 bases, J lost 2 bases, and 8 bases stayed unmatched. The CDR3 bases are TGTGCCAGCATCGTCAGGGGGTCCCCCTACGAGCAGTACTTC. Protein: CASIVRGSPYEQYF.

The rearrangement uses TRBV10-3 and TRBJ2-7; D gene uncertain. Germline loops: CDR1 ENHRY, CDR2 SYGVKD. This CDR3 contains 12 residues. V was shortened by 4 bases and J by 4 bases, with 8 bases between the two germline ends. CDR3 sequence (DNA): TGTGCCATCAGTGCCCCCGCTTACGAGCAGTACTTC. Amino acid sequence: CAISAPAYEQYF.

V and J are TRBV27 and TRBJ1-5; a possible D gene is TRBD1 (5 bases). The CDR3 runs 15 residues. The germline V and J ends were trimmed by 6 bases and 4 bases, with 16 bases remaining between them. CDR1 is MNHEY, CDR2 SMNVEV, per germline (reference sequence). The chain's CDR3 is CASSAGAAPNQPQHF. CDR3 nucleotide sequence: TGTGCCAGCAGCGCCGGGGCAGCCCCAAATCAGCCCCAGCATTTT.

The chain links TRBV19 to TRBJ2-7; possible D gene TRBD1, 5 bases. CDR3 length: 12 amino acids. The germline V gene has CDR1 LNHDA and CDR2 SQIVND (reference sequence). V shed 10 bases and J shed 2 bases, with 12 bases lying between them. DNA of the CDR3: TGTGCCACATTAGACAGCACCTACGAGCAGTACTTC. Translating it yields CATLDSTYEQYF.

The chain combines TRBV5-1 with TRBJ2-1, with D possibly matching TRBD2 (6 bases). With 0 bases removed from V and 4 bases from J, the gap between germline ends came to 17 bases. CDR3 length: 17 residues. Germline CDR1 reads SGHRS; CDR2 reads YFSETQ. CDR3 residues: CASSLVVGGSSYNEQFF. The CDR3 bases are TGCGCCAGCAGCTTGGTAGTTGGGGGGAGCTCTTACAATGAGCAGTTCTTC.